The source of this T cell receptor beta chain is a study of radiotherapy plus CTLA-4 blockade in lung cancer. Study-level information: Objective responses were documented in around 18% of patients, with disease control in about 31%.

Notes on the study in general: Radiotherapy with ipilimumab was followed by blood expansion of tumor-derived clones. It was early blood T cell clone dynamics, with interferon-beta, that reportedly best predicted response.

Produced via immunoSEQ multiplex PCR; TCRdb's table is partial and in-frame only. Of approximately 89,000 clones in the sample, over 80% were seen once. As to this clone: The antigen is undetermined.

The CDR3 length is 15 residues. The V end was cut by 4 bases, the J end by 0 bases, with 10 bases between. Germline V gene sequence: CDR1 MNHNS, CDR2 SASEGT. This receptor was obtained from a human donor with non-small cell lung cancer that progressed on radiotherapy plus ipilimumab. Here the sequenced sample was peripheral blood, taken from a patient treated with radiotherapy plus ipilimumab. V is TRBV6-1 and J is TRBJ2-1; no firm D call. CDR3 region: CASSVDWSSYNEQFF. The DNA of the CDR3 is TGTGCCAGCAGTGTAGACTGGAGCTCCTACAATGAGCAGTTCTTC.